These 8 T cell receptor beta chains came from one sample sequenced in a study of molecular identifiers for immune sequencing clone quantification. TCRdb redid the calling of the PCR reads with MiXCR, one entry per CDR3 protein. The sample lists hundreds of thousands of distinct CDR3 sequences; roughly 24% were seen once. The sample taken for sequencing was naive CD8+ T cells from blood, with Jurkat cell RNA spiked in. Subset of the sample: FACS-sorted CD8+CD4-CCR7+CD45RA+ naive T cells. The receptors were gathered from a human donor in good health. Some libraries in this study had Jurkat cell RNA spiked in.

This clonotype was detected ten times or more. This chain connects TRBV7-9 to TRBJ2-2, with 10 bases matching TRBD2. CDR1 SEHNR and CDR2 FQNEAQ come from the germline V gene (reference sequence). This CDR3 has 16 amino acids. Trimming cost V 4 bases and J 5 bases; bases outside gene matches: 7. CDR3 in DNA: TGTGCCAGCAGCTCCGACGGGACTAGCGTTACCGGGGAGCTGTTTTTT. This codes for CASSSDGTSVTGELFF. Complete variable domain (other parts from reference TRBV7-9 and TRBJ2-2): DTGVSQNPRHKITKRGQNVTFRCDPISEHNRLYWYRQTLGQGPEFLTYFQNEAQLEKSRLLSDRFSAERPKGSFSTLEIQRTEQGDSAMYLCASSSDGTSVTGELFFGEGSRLTVL.

The rearrangement links TRBV10-2 to TRBJ2-2, with 8 nucleotides matching TRBD2. Germline V gene sequence: CDR1 WSHSY, CDR2 SAAADI. V lost 6 bases and J lost 4; bases outside the gene matches: 10. The CDR3 contains 16 residues. The CDR3 loop reads CASSGSGTRGTGELFF. Here the CDR3 DNA reads TGCGCCAGCAGCGGTTCGGGGACTAGGGGCACCGGGGAGCTGTTTTTT.

With respect to this clonotype: The junction differs from germline at one of its ends, possibly a read error. The chain has TRBV2 and TRBJ2-3; TRBD2 might be the D (7 bases). The CDR3 covers 16 residues. Germline lookup yields CDR1 SNHLY and CDR2 FYNNEI. The CDR3 here is CDSSGTLASWTDTQYF. CDR3 nucleotides: TGTGACAGCAGTGGAACACTAGCGTCTTGGACAGATACGCAGTATTTC.

The chain carries TRBV20-1 and TRBJ2-7; D might be TRBD1 or TRBD2, each matching 5 bases. This CDR3 has 16 residues. V was pared by 1 base and J by 2 bases, with 18 bases between. Germline assignment: CDR1 DFQATT and CDR2 SNEGSKA (reference sequence). CDR3 nucleotide sequence: TGCAGTGCTAGAGCTCAAGGGGACGTAATGACCTACGAGCAGTACTTC. It is translated as CSARAQGDVMTYEQYF.

The table lists this clonotype with a few counts. V and J are TRBV14 and TRBJ2-7; D might be TRBD1 or TRBD2, each matching 6 bases. The CDR3 is 15 amino acids. Trimming cost V 1 base and J 0 bases, with 10 bases left between them. Germline V gene data show CDR1 as SGHDN and CDR2 as FVKESK. The CDR3 DNA sequence: TGTGCCAGCAGCCAAGTCGGGGGCAGCTCCTACGAGCAGTACTTC. It codes for CASSQVGGSSYEQYF.

A word on this clonotype: This may be a read error, as it is one base from a much larger clone. The chain joins TRBV7-9 to TRBJ2-2; D tentatively fits TRBD1 or TRBD2 (6 bases each). Germline V gene sequence: CDR1 SEHNR, CDR2 FQNEAQ (reference sequence). The length of the CDR3 is 17 residues. CDR3 DNA: TGTGCCAACAGCTCCCCGCGGGACAAAGAATTTCCTCGGGAGCTGTTTTTT. Translating it yields CANSSPRDKEFPRELFF.

This clonotype was counted only a few times. The chain recombines TRBV20-1 with TRBJ2-3; 9 positions agree with TRBD2. Germline V gene data show CDR1 as DFQATT and CDR2 as SNEGSKA (reference sequence). The CDR3 runs 14 residues. The ends lost 1 base at V and 3 bases at J; junction bases unmatched: 2. This CDR3 is CSARVAGETDTQYF. Written as DNA, the CDR3 is TGCAGTGCTAGAGTAGCGGGGGAAACAGATACGCAGTATTTT.

This clonotype was detected many times. The V call is TRBV24-1, the J call TRBJ2-3; unclear D gene. Trimming removed 4 bases at V and 3 bases at J, with 7 bases between. CDR3 length equals 13 residues. Germline V gene sequence: CDR1 KGHDR, CDR2 SFDVKD. CDR3 sequence (DNA): TGTGCCACCAGTGACCACACGACAGATACGCAGTATTTT. Translated, it gives CATSDHTTDTQYF.